This T cell receptor (beta chain) was obtained from a study of blood T cell repertoires in COVID-19. Across the study: T cells, B-cell-depleted T cells, or PBMCs supplied cDNA or gDNA.

The protocol was immunoSEQ multiplex PCR, while the TCRdb copy is restricted to in-frame clones and leaves out a portion. This sample yields 35,000 to 45,000 clones, of which more than 80% are seen a single time; around 0.34% belongs to the top ten. Germline V gene data show CDR1 as MDHEN and CDR2 as SYDVKM. The V gene end was trimmed by 6 bases and the J gene end by 2 bases; junction bases not matched to a gene: 7. This CDR3 contains 15 residues. The origin of this receptor is a man aged 45-60 years with COVID-19, enrolled during active disease. The sequenced sample was peripheral blood. J is TRBJ1-2 and V is TRBV28, with TRBD1 identical over 9 bases. The DNA for the CDR3 is TGTGCCAGCAGGGGGACAGGGCTACAAAACTATGGCTACACCTTC. Its protein is CASRGTGLQNYGYTF.